This TCR beta chain is drawn from a study of blood T cell repertoires in COVID-19. The wider study: The United States, Italy and Spain were the sources of the acute and convalescent COVID-19 samples. T cells, B-cell-depleted T cells, or PBMCs supplied cDNA or gDNA.

The CDR3 runs 13 residues. The germline V gene encodes CDR1 LNHDA and CDR2 SQIVND (reference sequence). Trimming cost V 9 bases and J 3 bases; bases outside gene matches: 7. Original analysis: Amplification of reference gene primers was used by the study to estimate nucleated cell counts. Profiling relied on immunoSEQ multiplex PCR, and the TCRdb table lists in-frame clones only, not all of them. D and trimming were read from the DNA, whereas the V and J calls and clone size are those reported in that table. The repertoire includes more than 85,000 clones, over 80% of them detected once, and 15% to 20% sits in the top ten. This clone was seen a handful of times.

This TCR was sampled from a woman between 55 and 75 years old with acute or convalescent COVID-19. The chain has TRBV19 and TRBJ1-2; the match to TRBD1 covers 7 bases. Sequencing used peripheral blood. CDR3 sequence: CASTQGQHYGYTF. The CDR3 region has the DNA TGTGCCAGCACCCAGGGACAGCACTATGGCTACACCTTC. The whole variable domain, remainder taken from reference TRBV19 and TRBJ1-2, is DGGITQSPKYLFRKEGQNVTLSCEQNLNHDAMYWYRQDPGQGLRLIYYSQIVNDFQKGDIAEGYSVSREKKESFPLTVTSAQKNPTAFYLCASTQGQHYGYTFGSGTRLTVV.